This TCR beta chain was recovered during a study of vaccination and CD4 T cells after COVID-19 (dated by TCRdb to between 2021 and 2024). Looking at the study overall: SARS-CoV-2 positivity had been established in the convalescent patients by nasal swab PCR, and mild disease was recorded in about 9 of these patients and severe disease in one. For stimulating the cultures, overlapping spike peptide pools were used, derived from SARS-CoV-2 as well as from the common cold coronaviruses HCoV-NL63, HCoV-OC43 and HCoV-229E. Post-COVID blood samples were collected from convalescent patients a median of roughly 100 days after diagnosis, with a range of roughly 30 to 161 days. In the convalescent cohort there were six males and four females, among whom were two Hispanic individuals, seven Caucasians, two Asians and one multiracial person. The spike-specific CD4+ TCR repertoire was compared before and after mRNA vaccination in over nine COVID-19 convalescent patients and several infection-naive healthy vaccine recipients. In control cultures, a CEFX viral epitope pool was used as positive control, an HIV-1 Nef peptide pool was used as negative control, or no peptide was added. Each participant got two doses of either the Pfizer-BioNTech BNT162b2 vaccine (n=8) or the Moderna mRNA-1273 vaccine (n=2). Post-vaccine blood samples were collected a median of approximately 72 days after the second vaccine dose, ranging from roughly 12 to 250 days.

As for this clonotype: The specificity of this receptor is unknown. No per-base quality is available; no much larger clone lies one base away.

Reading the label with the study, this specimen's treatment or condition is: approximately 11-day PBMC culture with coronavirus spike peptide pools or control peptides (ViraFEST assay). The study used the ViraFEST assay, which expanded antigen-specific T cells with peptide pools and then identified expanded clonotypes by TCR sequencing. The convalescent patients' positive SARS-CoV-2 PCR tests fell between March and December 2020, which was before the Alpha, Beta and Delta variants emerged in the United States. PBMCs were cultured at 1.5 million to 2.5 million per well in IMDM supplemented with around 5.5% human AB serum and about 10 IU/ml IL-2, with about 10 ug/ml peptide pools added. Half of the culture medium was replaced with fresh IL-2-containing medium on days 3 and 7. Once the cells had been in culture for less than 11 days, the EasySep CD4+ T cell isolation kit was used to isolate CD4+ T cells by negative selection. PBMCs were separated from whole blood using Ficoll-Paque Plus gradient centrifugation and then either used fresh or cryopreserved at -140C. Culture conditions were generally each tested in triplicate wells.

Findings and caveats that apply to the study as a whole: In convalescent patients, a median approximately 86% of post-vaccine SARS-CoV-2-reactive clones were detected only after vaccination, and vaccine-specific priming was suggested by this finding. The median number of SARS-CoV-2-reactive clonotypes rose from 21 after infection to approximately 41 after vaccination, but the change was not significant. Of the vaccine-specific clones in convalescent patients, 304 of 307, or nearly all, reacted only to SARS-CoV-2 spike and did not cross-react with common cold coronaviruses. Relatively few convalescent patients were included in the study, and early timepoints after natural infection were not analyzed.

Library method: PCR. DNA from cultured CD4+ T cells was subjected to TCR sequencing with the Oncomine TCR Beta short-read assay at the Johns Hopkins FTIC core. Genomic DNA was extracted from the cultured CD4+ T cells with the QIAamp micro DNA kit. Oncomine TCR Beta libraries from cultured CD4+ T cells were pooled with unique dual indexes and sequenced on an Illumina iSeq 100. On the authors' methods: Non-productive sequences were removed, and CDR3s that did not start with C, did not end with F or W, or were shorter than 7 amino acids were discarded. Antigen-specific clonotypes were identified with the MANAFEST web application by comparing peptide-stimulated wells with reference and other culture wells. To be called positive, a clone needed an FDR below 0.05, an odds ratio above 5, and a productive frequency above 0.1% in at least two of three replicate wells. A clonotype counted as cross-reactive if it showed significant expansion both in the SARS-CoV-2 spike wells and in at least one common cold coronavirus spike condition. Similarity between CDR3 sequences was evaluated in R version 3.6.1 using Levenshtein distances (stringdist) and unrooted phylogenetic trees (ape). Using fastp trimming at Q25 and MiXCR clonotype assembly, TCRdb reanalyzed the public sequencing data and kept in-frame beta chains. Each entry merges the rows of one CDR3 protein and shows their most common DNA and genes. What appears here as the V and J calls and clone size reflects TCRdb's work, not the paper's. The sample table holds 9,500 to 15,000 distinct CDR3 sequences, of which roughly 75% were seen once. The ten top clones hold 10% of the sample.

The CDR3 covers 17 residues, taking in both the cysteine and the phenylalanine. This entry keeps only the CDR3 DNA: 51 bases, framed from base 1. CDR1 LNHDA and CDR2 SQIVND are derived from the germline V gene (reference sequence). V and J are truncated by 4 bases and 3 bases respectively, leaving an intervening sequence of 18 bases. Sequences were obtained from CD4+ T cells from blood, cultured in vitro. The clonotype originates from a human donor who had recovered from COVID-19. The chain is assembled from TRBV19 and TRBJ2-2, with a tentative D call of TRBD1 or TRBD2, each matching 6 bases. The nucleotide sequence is TGTGCCAGTAGTACTCCCGGTAGAGGGGGGTACACCGGGGAGCTGTTTTTT. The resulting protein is CASSTPGRGGYTGELFF.